Listed here are 26 T cell receptor beta chains from one sample, sequenced in a study of blood T cells in healthy people across ages (dated by TCRdb to the mid-2010s). Receptor amplification or capture employed 5' RACE. The listed sequencing device is Illumina HiSeq 2500. The second PCR ran for about 6 to 12 cycles and used a J-beta primer mix along with a sample-barcoded 5' primer. TCRdb ran its own pipeline on the public reads, namely fastp trimming at Q25 and MiXCR clone calling, and kept in-frame beta chains. Rows are combined by CDR3 protein, so each entry shows the most common genes and DNA. In this sample the table shows approximately 1,000,000 distinct CDR3 sequences, 35% to 40% of which occur a single time. The top ten hold around 14% of the sample. The sequencing sample was made of blood. Source of these receptors: a man younger than 35 in good health.

This chain connects TRBV12-3 or TRBV12-4 to TRBJ2-5; possibly TRBD2 for D (7 bases). V lost 7 bases to trimming and J lost 11 bases, with 26 bases between them. The CDR3 runs 15 residues. Here the CDR3 reads CASTLWGGGYNEQYF. CDR3 nucleotides: TGTGCCAGCACCTTATGGGGGGGCGGCTACAATGAGCAGTACTTC.

The chain uses TRBV7-9 and TRBJ1-5; D might be TRBD1 (6 bases). The germline gives CDR1 SEHNR, CDR2 FQNEAQ (reference sequence). Trimming pared 3 bases from V and 5 bases from J, leaving 11 bases between. The CDR3 consists of 14 residues. The CDR3 nucleotides are TGTGCCAGCAGCTTGGACAGCGGCCATCAGCCCCAGCATTTT. Encoded protein: CASSLDSGHQPQHF.

A few counts support this clonotype. The junction departs from the called germline gene at one end, perhaps through a read error. The chain joins TRBV20-1 to TRBJ2-2; 7 bases match TRBD1. CDR1 and CDR2 (germline): DFQATT, SNEGSKA (reference sequence). CDR3 length: 14 residues. In DNA, the CDR3 is TGCAGTGCTAGTAGGGGGCGGTGGACCGGGGAGTTGTTTTTT. This gives the protein CSASRGRWTGELFF.

This clonotype turned up a few times. The genes are TRBV15 and TRBJ1-2; D gene uncertain. This CDR3 has 9 residues. Germline CDR1 and CDR2: LNHNV and YYDKDF (reference sequence). Trimming removed 8 bases at V and 12 bases at J, with 10 bases between. For the CDR3, the DNA is TGTGCCACCGGACTGAGCCACACCTTC. This encodes CATGLSHTF.

The gene calls are TRBV3-1 and TRBJ2-3; D is perhaps TRBD1 or TRBD2 (5 bases each). The germline V gene has CDR1 LGHDT and CDR2 YNNKEL (reference sequence). This CDR3 has 16 residues. The V end was cut by 1 base, the J end by 8 bases, with 19 bases between. CDR3 region: CASSQVRQGRGGTQYF. In DNA form, the CDR3 reads TGTGCCAGCAGCCAAGTAAGGCAGGGCCGGGGCGGTACGCAGTATTTT.

CDR3 bases: TGTGCCAGCAGCCTTATACAGGGAGAATATGAAGCTTTCTTT. Translation gives CASSLIQGEYEAFF. The J gene is TRBJ1-1, the V gene TRBV6-5; D might be TRBD1 (6 bases). Looked up from germline, CDR1 is MNHEY and CDR2 is SVGAGI. V was shortened by 6 bases and J by 7 bases, with 18 bases between the two germline ends. The CDR3 consists of 14 residues.

This clonotype was detected only a few times. The V call is TRBV29-1, the J call TRBJ2-5; 7 nucleotides line up with TRBD1. V lost 6 bases to trimming and J lost 11 bases; unmatched junction nucleotides: 12. The CDR3 spans 12 residues. Germline V gene data show CDR1 as SQVTM and CDR2 as ANQGSEA. CDR3 in DNA: TGCAGCGTATCCCGACAGGGCCATGAGCAGTACTTC. Translated: CSVSRQGHEQYF.

The CDR3 loop is CASSQGQGYNSPLHF. The CDR3 bases are TGCGCCAGCAGCCAAGGACAGGGATATAATTCACCCCTCCACTTT. The chain combines TRBV4-3 with TRBJ1-6, with 7 positions matching TRBD1. Trimming removed 1 base from V and 4 bases from J; junction bases left unmatched: 1. The CDR3 is 15 residues long. The V gene's germline CDR1 is LGHNA and CDR2 YSLEER.

V is TRBV7-8 and J is TRBJ2-1; D might be TRBD2 (6 bases). The CDR3 runs to 14 residues. Germline V gene data show CDR1 as SGHVS and CDR2 as FQNEAQ. Trimming shortened V by 3 bases and J by 4 bases, and 10 bases separated the two germline ends. Here the CDR3 DNA reads TGTGCCAGCAGCTTTCAGCGGGCGTACAATGAGCAGTTCTTC. This codes for CASSFQRAYNEQFF.

The V gene is TRBV5-1, the J gene TRBJ2-3; TRBD2 is a possible D gene (6 bases). V was pared by 2 bases and J by 2 bases, with 12 bases between. Germline V lookup: CDR1 SGHRS, CDR2 YFSETQ. The CDR3 extends over 15 amino acids. The chain's CDR3 is CASSFVGRNTDTQYF. DNA for the CDR3: TGCGCCAGCAGCTTTGTAGGGAGGAACACAGATACGCAGTATTTT.

This clonotype was seen ten or more times. The chain recombines TRBV4-3 with TRBJ2-1; possible D gene TRBD1, 5 bases. The CDR3 totals 16 residues. V was trimmed by 0 bases and J by 0 bases, leaving 9 bases between them. Germline values: CDR1 LGHNA, CDR2 YSLEER. CDR3 sequence reads: CASSQETASSYNEQFF. CDR3 DNA sequence: TGCGCCAGCAGCCAAGAGACAGCCAGCTCCTACAATGAGCAGTTCTTC.

The V gene is TRBV10-3, the J gene TRBJ2-3, with D tentatively TRBD1 (6 bases). Trimming removed 5 bases at V and 0 bases at J, with 12 bases between. CDR1 and CDR2 (germline): ENHRY, SYGVKD. The CDR3 runs to 15 residues. The CDR3 region has the DNA TGTGCCATCAGTCAGGGACATGGGAGCACAGATACGCAGTATTTT. This encodes CAISQGHGSTDTQYF.

This clonotype occurred a few times. The genes are TRBV25-1 and TRBJ2-5, with a weak D call TRBD2 (6 bases). V was pared by 3 bases and J by 2 bases, with 10 bases between. This CDR3 spans 14 amino acids. Per germline, CDR1 MGHDK and CDR2 SYGVNS. The CDR3 loop is CASSETGRQETQYF. Here the CDR3 DNA reads TGTGCCAGCAGTGAGACCGGGAGACAAGAGACCCAGTACTTC.

The chain combines TRBV4-1 with TRBJ1-3, with a tentative D call TRBD1 (5 bases). The CDR3 sequence is 17 residues long. CDR1 is MGHRA and CDR2 is YSYEKL in the germline V gene. The V end lost 0 bases, the J end lost 0 bases, and 12 bases lay between the germline ends. CDR3 sequence reads: CASSQDPGGSSGNTIYF. The CDR3 bases are TGCGCCAGCAGCCAAGATCCGGGGGGGTCCTCTGGAAACACCATATATTTT.

The chain couples TRBV6-5 to TRBJ1-3; D remains ambiguous. The CDR3 is 13 amino acids. V was trimmed by 0 bases and J by 9 bases, leaving 9 bases between them. Looked up from germline, CDR1 is MNHEY and CDR2 is SVGAGI. The CDR3: CASSYSKESTIYF. The CDR3 nucleotides read TGTGCCAGCAGTTACTCGAAGGAGAGCACCATATATTTT.

The genes are TRBV20-1 and TRBJ1-2, with D possibly being TRBD1 (5 bases). Germline V lookup: CDR1 DFQATT, CDR2 SNEGSKA (reference sequence). With 0 bases removed from V and 4 bases from J, the gap between germline ends came to 21 bases. The CDR3 contains 17 residues. CDR3 protein: CSARDPTGTLYSYGYTF. The CDR3 nucleotides are TGCAGTGCTAGAGACCCAACCGGGACCCTTTACTCCTATGGCTACACCTTC.

The chain recombines TRBV6-6 with TRBJ2-7; TRBD1 matches at 7 bases. The CDR3 spans 14 residues. J lost 5 bases, V lost 2 bases, and 6 bases had no gene match. Germline V gene sequence: CDR1 MNHNY, CDR2 SVGAGI (reference sequence). CDR3 DNA sequence: TGTGCCAGCAGTTACGACAGGGAAAGGAACGAGCAGTACTTC. Amino acids: CASSYDRERNEQYF.

The chain employs TRBV7-3 and TRBJ2-2; D unclear. This CDR3 contains 16 residues. CDR1 is SGHTA, CDR2 FQGTGA, per germline. V was clipped by 4 bases and J by 0 bases, with 12 bases between them. CDR3 coding DNA: TGTGCCAGCAGCTCACCCGGAACTTCGAACACCGGGGAGCTGTTTTTT. It encodes CASSSPGTSNTGELFF.

A few counts support this clonotype. The chain employs TRBV7-9 and TRBJ2-7, with 8 bases matching TRBD1. Trimming at V came to 1 base and at J to 3 bases, leaving 5 bases not matched to a gene. Per the germline V gene, CDR1 is SEHNR and CDR2 is FQNEAQ (reference sequence). This CDR3 is built from 15 residues. CDR3 coding DNA: TGTGCCAGCAGCTTAGGACAGGGGACCATCTACGAGCAGTACTTC. This sequence encodes CASSLGQGTIYEQYF.

V usage is TRBV27 and J usage is TRBJ2-1, with 10 positions matching TRBD2. CDR3 length: 18 amino acids. Germline V lookup: CDR1 MNHEY, CDR2 SMNVEV (reference sequence). J gave up 1 base and V 1 base, and 7 bases lay outside the gene matches. The CDR3 protein is CASSLYASGGHSYNEQFF. In nucleotides, the CDR3 is TGTGCCAGCAGTTTATATGCTAGCGGGGGACATTCCTACAATGAGCAGTTCTTC.

The CDR3 region has the DNA TGTGCCAGCAGTGAATATGGGGGGGCTGAAGAGACCCAGTACTTC. This sequence encodes CASSEYGGAEETQYF. The chain couples TRBV25-1 to TRBJ2-5; perhaps TRBD2 as D (7 bases). CDR3 length: 15 residues. The V and J ends lost 0 bases and 3 bases respectively, with 11 bases between them. Germline CDR1 MGHDK, CDR2 SYGVNS. The variable domain in full, with the rest retrieved from reference TRBV25-1 and TRBJ2-5, is EADIYQTPRYLVIGTGKKITLECSQTMGHDKMYWYQQDPGMELHLIHYSYGVNSTEKGDLSSESTVSRIRTEHFPLTLESARPSHTSQYLCASSEYGGAEETQYFGPGTRLLVL.

The genes are TRBV11-2 and TRBJ2-3; 14 bases line up with TRBD2. The junction had 5 bases not matched to a gene; V was cut back by 4 bases and J by 5 bases. The length of the CDR3 is 16 residues. Germline assignment: CDR1 SGHAT and CDR2 FQNNGV. The CDR3 loop reads CASSSGLAGGGDTQYF. Written as DNA, the CDR3 is TGTGCCAGCAGCTCCGGACTAGCGGGGGGAGGAGATACGCAGTATTTT.

This clonotype was seen a single time. CDR3 sequence reads: CASSQEGTGANSPLHF. The CDR3 DNA follows: TGTGCCAGCAGCCAAGAAGGGACAGGGGCGAATTCACCCCTCCACTTT. The chain joins TRBV3-1 to TRBJ1-6, with TRBD1 matching over 10 bases. The V gene's germline CDR1 is LGHDT and CDR2 YNNKEL (reference sequence). This CDR3 region has 16 residues. Trimming removed 0 bases from V and 7 bases from J; junction bases left unmatched: 3. Full variable domain (missing parts from reference TRBV3-1 and TRBJ1-6): DTAVSQTPKYLVTQMGNDKSIKCEQNLGHDTMYWYKQDSKKFLKIMFSYNNKELIINETVPNRFSPKSPDKAHLNLHINSLELGDSAVYFCASSQEGTGANSPLHFGNGTRLTVT.

The rearrangement joins TRBV29-1 to TRBJ2-2; the match to TRBD1 covers 9 bases. The CDR3 has 15 amino acids. V gave up 6 bases and J gave up 6 bases; unmatched junction bases: 11. The V gene's germline CDR1 is SQVTM and CDR2 ANQGSEA. Here the CDR3 reads CSVGPGQGKSGELFF. CDR3 nucleotides: TGCAGCGTAGGGCCGGGACAGGGCAAGTCCGGGGAGCTGTTTTTT.

The chain carries TRBV9 and TRBJ1-2; D remains unclear. Germline lookup yields CDR1 SGDLS and CDR2 YYNGEE. The length of the CDR3 is 16 residues. V was clipped by 3 bases and J by 4 bases, with 19 bases between them. CDR3 bases: TGTGCCAGCAGCGGAGGAGCCGATAGGCAGGCCTATGGCTACACCTTC. This encodes CASSGGADRQAYGYTF. The full variable domain, in which reference TRBV9 and TRBJ1-2 provide the parts outside the CDR3, is DSGVTQTPKHLITATGQRVTLRCSPRSGDLSVYWYQQSLDQGLQFLIQYYNGEERAKGNILERFSAQQFPDLHSELNLSSLELGDSALYFCASSGGADRQAYGYTFGSGTRLTVV.

The V and J genes are TRBV20-1 and TRBJ2-7; 9 bases agree with TRBD2. The J call is doubtful: the DNA matches TRBJ2-5 better. The CDR3 length is 13 residues. From germline, CDR1 is DFQATT and CDR2 SNEGSKA (reference sequence). CDR3 DNA: TGCAGTGCTAGTAGCGGGGGAAAGGGGACCCAGTACTTC. Translation: CSASSGGKGTQYF.